This is a list of T cell receptor beta chains from one sample in a study of CD8 T cells in ankylosing spondylitis. TCRdb passed the 5' RACE reads through MiXCR, listing each CDR3 protein once. The sample has about 800,000 distinct CDR3 sequences, approximately 12% seen once. The sample was blood, either unsorted or a sorted T cell fraction (not recorded which). The origin of the receptors is a male donor with ankylosing spondylitis. Each CDR3 is given with its conserved first and last residue. Fields, in order: J gene, V gene, clone size, D gene, CDR3 protein, CDR3 DNA. D genes are given only for firm matches. Size tells how often a clone was seen (once, few, many) or the class of an expanded clone, and some rows leave it out.

j_call: TRBJ1-2; v_call: TRBV29-1; clone_size: few; d_call: NA; cdr3_aa: CSVNTNYGYTF; cdr3_nt: TGCAGCGTTAATACTAACTATGGCTACACCTTC
j_call: TRBJ1-3; v_call: TRBV6-1; clone_size: few; d_call: NA; cdr3_aa: CASSVQVFSGNTIYF; cdr3_nt: TGTGCCAGCAGTGTACAGGTTTTCTCTGGAAACACCATATATTTT
j_call: TRBJ1-2; v_call: TRBV6-2/TRBV6-3; clone_size: few; d_call: NA; cdr3_aa: CASRASGRTLYGYTF; cdr3_nt: TGTGCCAGCAGAGCCTCGGGACGGACCCTCTATGGCTACACCTTC
j_call: TRBJ2-5; v_call: TRBV27; clone_size: NA; d_call: NA; cdr3_aa: CASSARVGGETQYF; cdr3_nt: TGTGCCAGCAGTGCACGGGTTGGGGGAGAGACCCAGTACTTC
j_call: TRBJ1-2; v_call: TRBV29-1; clone_size: few; d_call: NA; cdr3_aa: CSVRSGSPSGYTF; cdr3_nt: TGCAGCGTGCGTTCGGGGTCCCCATCGGGCTACACCTTC
j_call: TRBJ1-6; v_call: TRBV20-1; clone_size: few; d_call: TRBD1; cdr3_aa: CSAYRGSYNSPLHF; cdr3_nt: TGCAGTGCTTACAGGGGTAGTTATAATTCACCCCTCCACTTT
j_call: TRBJ2-5; v_call: TRBV7-3; clone_size: NA; d_call: NA; cdr3_aa: CASSPRAVGETQYF; cdr3_nt: TGTGCCAGCAGCCCTCGAGCGGTCGGGGAGACCCAGTACTTC
j_call: TRBJ2-5; v_call: TRBV5-6; clone_size: NA; d_call: NA; cdr3_aa: CASSLFPRQETQYF; cdr3_nt: TGTGCCAGCAGCTTGTTCCCTCGACAAGAGACCCAGTACTTC
j_call: TRBJ2-3; v_call: TRBV7-2; clone_size: few; d_call: NA; cdr3_aa: CASSPHSGSDTQYF; cdr3_nt: TGTGCCAGCAGCCCTCACTCGGGGTCAGATACGCAGTATTTT
j_call: TRBJ2-3; v_call: TRBV11-3; clone_size: NA; d_call: NA; cdr3_aa: CASSSSPVGTLKYF; cdr3_nt: TGTGCCAGCAGTTCATCTCCGGTCGGGACTCTCAAGTATTTT
j_call: TRBJ1-6; v_call: TRBV20-1; clone_size: few; d_call: TRBD1; cdr3_aa: CSARDGRTGFNSPLHF; cdr3_nt: TGCAGTGCTAGAGATGGCCGGACAGGGTTCAATTCACCCCTCCACTTT
j_call: TRBJ2-1; v_call: TRBV7-6; clone_size: few; d_call: NA; cdr3_aa: CASSHRKLQGSYNEQFF; cdr3_nt: TGTGCCAGCAGCCACAGGAAGTTACAGGGTTCGTACAATGAGCAGTTCTTC
j_call: TRBJ2-5; v_call: TRBV9; clone_size: many; d_call: TRBD2; cdr3_aa: CASSETSGEGTQYF; cdr3_nt: TGTGCCAGCAGCGAGACTAGCGGGGAGGGGACCCAGTACTTC
j_call: TRBJ1-4; v_call: TRBV29-1; clone_size: few; d_call: TRBD1; cdr3_aa: CSAGQSNEKLFF; cdr3_nt: TGCAGCGCGGGACAGTCTAATGAAAAACTGTTTTTT
j_call: TRBJ1-4; v_call: TRBV10-3; clone_size: NA; d_call: TRBD1; cdr3_aa: CAIARDRSSEKLFF; cdr3_nt: TGTGCCATCGCTCGGGACAGAAGCTCAGAAAAACTGTTTTTT
j_call: TRBJ2-5; v_call: TRBV5-1; clone_size: few; d_call: NA; cdr3_aa: CASSLENRPQRETQYF; cdr3_nt: TGCGCCAGCAGCTTGGAGAACAGGCCTCAGCGGGAGACCCAGTACTTC
j_call: TRBJ2-2; v_call: TRBV4-3; clone_size: many; d_call: NA; cdr3_aa: CASSQDGLPSAGELFF; cdr3_nt: TGCGCCAGCAGCCAAGATGGCTTGCCTAGCGCCGGGGAGCTGTTTTTT
j_call: TRBJ2-2; v_call: TRBV7-2; clone_size: few; d_call: NA; cdr3_aa: CASSLSVAMGGELFF; cdr3_nt: TGTGCCAGCAGCTTATCGGTGGCAATGGGTGGGGAGCTGTTTTTT
j_call: TRBJ2-1; v_call: TRBV3-1; clone_size: NA; d_call: TRBD2; cdr3_aa: CASSRSGLSYNEQFF; cdr3_nt: TGTGCCAGCAGCCGTAGCGGGTTATCCTACAATGAGCAGTTCTTC
j_call: TRBJ1-6; v_call: TRBV28; clone_size: NA; d_call: NA; cdr3_aa: CASSFGVGSPLHF; cdr3_nt: TGTGCCAGCAGTTTCGGGGTAGGGTCACCCCTCCACTTT
j_call: TRBJ2-2; v_call: TRBV20-1; clone_size: NA; d_call: TRBD1; cdr3_aa: CSARDRQGSGELFF; cdr3_nt: TGCAGTGCTAGAGATCGACAGGGATCGGGGGAGCTGTTTTTT
j_call: TRBJ1-2; v_call: TRBV6-5; clone_size: few; d_call: NA; cdr3_aa: CASSYRVGGDSNYGYTF; cdr3_nt: TGTGCCAGCAGCTATAGGGTTGGAGGCGACTCGAACTATGGCTACACCTTC
j_call: TRBJ1-4; v_call: TRBV20-1; clone_size: NA; d_call: TRBD1; cdr3_aa: CSVGQTVEKLFF; cdr3_nt: TGCAGTGTGGGACAGACCGTTGAAAAACTGTTTTTT
j_call: TRBJ2-3; v_call: TRBV2; clone_size: once; d_call: TRBD2; cdr3_aa: CASSVQLSYLAGGTDTQYF; cdr3_nt: TGTGCCAGCAGTGTTCAACTCAGTTATTTAGCGGGAGGGACAGATACGCAGTATTTT
j_call: TRBJ2-7; v_call: TRBV20-1; clone_size: NA; d_call: NA; cdr3_aa: CSARDLAENHYEQYF; cdr3_nt: TGCAGTGCTAGAGATCTTGCGGAAAACCACTACGAGCAGTACTTC
j_call: TRBJ2-1; v_call: TRBV20-1; clone_size: many; d_call: TRBD2; cdr3_aa: CSAPHSGRGYNEQFF; cdr3_nt: TGCAGTGCTCCCCATAGCGGGAGAGGTTACAATGAGCAGTTCTTC
j_call: TRBJ1-1; v_call: TRBV6-1; clone_size: many; d_call: NA; cdr3_aa: CASTTRGGGMTEAFF; cdr3_nt: TGTGCCAGCACCACGAGAGGGGGGGGCATGACTGAAGCTTTCTTT
j_call: TRBJ2-3; v_call: TRBV5-1; clone_size: NA; d_call: NA; cdr3_aa: CASSDPGDTQYF; cdr3_nt: TGCGCCAGCAGCGACCCCGGTGATACGCAGTATTTT
j_call: TRBJ1-2; v_call: TRBV5-1; clone_size: NA; d_call: TRBD1; cdr3_aa: CASSFQQGDGYTF; cdr3_nt: TGCGCCAGCAGCTTTCAACAGGGGGATGGCTACACCTTC
j_call: TRBJ2-7; v_call: TRBV15; clone_size: few; d_call: NA; cdr3_aa: CATSREVTYEQYF; cdr3_nt: TGTGCCACCAGCAGAGAGGTCACTTACGAGCAGTACTTC
j_call: TRBJ1-6; v_call: TRBV12-3/TRBV12-4; clone_size: NA; d_call: NA; cdr3_aa: CASSAGQTSPLHF; cdr3_nt: TGTGCCAGCAGTGCCGGACAGACTTCACCCCTCCACTTT
j_call: TRBJ2-3; v_call: TRBV19; clone_size: NA; d_call: TRBD1; cdr3_aa: CASSTRQGRQYF; cdr3_nt: TGTGCCAGTAGTACCCGACAGGGAAGGCAGTATTTT
j_call: TRBJ2-1; v_call: TRBV20-1; clone_size: NA; d_call: TRBD2; cdr3_aa: CSLTGGPYNEQFF; cdr3_nt: TGCAGCCTCACGGGAGGGCCATACAATGAGCAGTTCTTC
j_call: TRBJ2-1; v_call: TRBV6-1; clone_size: NA; d_call: TRBD2; cdr3_aa: CASRRNSGGNYNEQFF; cdr3_nt: TGTGCCAGCAGACGAAATAGCGGGGGGAACTACAATGAGCAGTTCTTC
j_call: TRBJ2-3; v_call: TRBV6-5; clone_size: many; d_call: NA; cdr3_aa: CASSYSAGNTDTQYF; cdr3_nt: TGTGCCAGCAGTTACTCGGCAGGGAACACAGATACGCAGTATTTT
j_call: TRBJ2-7; v_call: TRBV6-5; clone_size: NA; d_call: NA; cdr3_aa: CASSNAYEQYF; cdr3_nt: TGTGCCAGCAGTAACGCATACGAGCAGTACTTC
j_call: TRBJ1-2; v_call: TRBV6-1; clone_size: NA; d_call: NA; cdr3_aa: CATQRLTGSTYGYTF; cdr3_nt: TGTGCCACCCAGAGACTAACAGGGTCGACCTATGGCTACACCTTC
j_call: TRBJ1-1; v_call: TRBV7-9; clone_size: NA; d_call: NA; cdr3_aa: CASSLGGGWTEAFF; cdr3_nt: TGTGCCAGCAGCTTAGGAGGGGGGTGGACTGAAGCTTTCTTT
j_call: TRBJ1-2; v_call: TRBV20-1; clone_size: few; d_call: NA; cdr3_aa: CSGGRATAYGYTF; cdr3_nt: TGCAGTGGAGGGAGGGCGACAGCATATGGCTACACCTTC
j_call: TRBJ2-3; v_call: TRBV6-4; clone_size: many; d_call: NA; cdr3_aa: CASSRDGFSDTQYF; cdr3_nt: TGTGCCAGCAGCCGGGACGGCTTTTCAGATACGCAGTATTTT
j_call: TRBJ1-2; v_call: TRBV20-1; clone_size: NA; d_call: TRBD1; cdr3_aa: CSAPPGTGDYGYTF; cdr3_nt: TGCAGTGCTCCCCCCGGGACAGGGGACTATGGCTACACCTTC
j_call: TRBJ1-4; v_call: TRBV11-2; clone_size: NA; d_call: NA; cdr3_aa: CASSLDRAGGAKKLFF; cdr3_nt: TGTGCCAGCAGCTTAGATCGGGCCGGAGGAGCGAAAAAACTGTTTTTT
j_call: TRBJ2-7; v_call: TRBV9; clone_size: NA; d_call: TRBD2; cdr3_aa: CASSVGRETSYEQYF; cdr3_nt: TGTGCCAGCAGCGTAGGGCGGGAGACCTCCTACGAGCAGTACTTC
j_call: TRBJ1-3; v_call: TRBV7-6; clone_size: few; d_call: NA; cdr3_aa: CASSLAPAYSGNTIYF; cdr3_nt: TGTGCCAGCAGCTTAGCGCCCGCGTATTCTGGAAACACCATATATTTT
j_call: TRBJ2-7; v_call: TRBV4-2; clone_size: NA; d_call: TRBD1; cdr3_aa: CASSQEDRGSYEQYF; cdr3_nt: TGTGCCAGCAGCCAAGAGGACAGGGGCTCCTACGAGCAGTACTTC
j_call: TRBJ2-7; v_call: TRBV20-1; clone_size: many; d_call: NA; cdr3_aa: CSASHGAIYEQYF; cdr3_nt: TGCAGTGCTAGCCACGGGGCGATCTACGAGCAGTACTTC
j_call: TRBJ2-1; v_call: TRBV6-1; clone_size: NA; d_call: TRBD1; cdr3_aa: CASSRDRGDEQFF; cdr3_nt: TGTGCCAGCAGTCGGGACAGGGGTGATGAGCAGTTCTTC
j_call: TRBJ2-1; v_call: TRBV20-1; clone_size: NA; d_call: NA; cdr3_aa: CSVPKEVQRQFF; cdr3_nt: TGCAGTGTACCCAAAGAAGTCCAGCGGCAGTTCTTC
j_call: TRBJ2-5; v_call: TRBV6-1; clone_size: once; d_call: NA; cdr3_aa: CAVRRTSPIETQYF; cdr3_nt: TGTGCCGTCCGAAGAACTAGTCCTATAGAGACCCAGTACTTC
j_call: TRBJ2-3; v_call: TRBV20-1; clone_size: many; d_call: NA; cdr3_aa: CSARAEFTDTQYF; cdr3_nt: TGCAGTGCTCGTGCGGAGTTCACAGATACGCAGTATTTT
j_call: TRBJ2-7; v_call: TRBV10-3; clone_size: NA; d_call: NA; cdr3_aa: CAISESRGTYEQYF; cdr3_nt: TGTGCCATCAGTGAGTCGAGGGGGACCTACGAGCAGTACTTC